This T cell receptor (beta chain) was identified in a study of cytomegalovirus exposure and HLA in healthy donors. Findings of the study overall: Later analysis revealed greater clonal expansion in HLA-associated TCR beta chains than in equally common others. Reportedly, fewer N-insertions than the roughly 700-donor mean appeared in an Asian-associated ancestry cluster in a later analysis.

The CDR3 is 14 amino acids. V lost 0 bases, J lost 6 bases, and 8 bases lay in between. Germline-derived CDR1 and CDR2 are SGHDN and FVKESK. Concerning this clone: Its antigen is undetermined.

The PCR used 60 Vbeta and 13 Jbeta primers. Produced via immunoSEQ multiplex PCR; TCRdb's table is partial and in-frame only. The sample shows about 130,000 clones, over 75% of them seen only once. What was sequenced was PBMCs. This chain connects TRBV14 to TRBJ1-4; D remains unclear. This TCR was recovered from a man younger than 35 in good health and CMV-seropositive. The CDR3 here is CASSQDAFDEKLFF. The DNA of the CDR3 is TGTGCCAGCAGCCAAGATGCGTTTGATGAAAAACTGTTTTTT.